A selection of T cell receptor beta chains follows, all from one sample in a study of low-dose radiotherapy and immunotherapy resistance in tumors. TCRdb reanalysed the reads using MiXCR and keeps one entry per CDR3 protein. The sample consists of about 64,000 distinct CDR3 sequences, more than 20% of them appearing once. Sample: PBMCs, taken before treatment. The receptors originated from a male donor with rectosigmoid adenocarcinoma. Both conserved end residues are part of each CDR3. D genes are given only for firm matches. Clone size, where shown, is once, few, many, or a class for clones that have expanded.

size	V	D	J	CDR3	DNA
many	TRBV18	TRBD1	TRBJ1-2	CASSPSRDRGRSGYTF	TGTGCCAGCTCACCAAGTCGGGACAGGGGGCGAAGCGGCTACACCTTC
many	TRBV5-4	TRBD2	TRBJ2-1	CAASSRAGSYNEQFF	TGTGCCGCCTCCTCAAGAGCGGGGTCCTACAATGAGCAGTTCTTC
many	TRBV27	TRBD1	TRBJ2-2	CASSFGTGRNTGELFF	TGTGCCAGCAGTTTCGGGACAGGTCGGAACACCGGGGAGCTGTTTTTT
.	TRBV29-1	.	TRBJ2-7	CSVVEWDEQYF	TGCAGCGTTGTTGAGTGGGACGAGCAGTACTTC
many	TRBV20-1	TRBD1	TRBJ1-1	CSARDRDRGTMNTEAFF	TGCAGTGCTAGAGATCGGGACAGGGGAACCATGAACACTGAAGCTTTCTTT
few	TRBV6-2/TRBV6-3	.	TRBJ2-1	CAGRGEYNEQFF	TGTGCCGGCCGCGGGGAGTACAATGAGCAGTTCTTC
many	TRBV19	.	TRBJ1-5	CASSGQWGNQPQHF	TGTGCCAGTAGTGGACAGTGGGGCAATCAGCCCCAGCATTTT
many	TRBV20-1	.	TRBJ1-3	CSARDRQSGNTIYF	TGCAGTGCTAGAGATCGGCAGTCTGGAAACACCATATATTTT
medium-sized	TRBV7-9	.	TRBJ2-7	CASSLVQGSYEQYF	TGTGCCAGCAGCTTAGTTCAGGGCTCCTACGAGCAGTACTTC
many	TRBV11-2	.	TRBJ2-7	CASSSPRGRKIYEQYF	TGTGCCAGCAGCTCCCCTCGGGGGCGGAAGATCTACGAGCAGTACTTC
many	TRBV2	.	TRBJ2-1	CASILGRDNEQFF	TGTGCCAGCATCTTGGGCAGGGACAACGAGCAGTTCTTC
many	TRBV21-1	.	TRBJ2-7	CASSWGHLGYEQYF	TGTGCCAGCAGCTGGGGACACTTGGGCTACGAGCAGTACTTC
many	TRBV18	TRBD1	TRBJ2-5	CASSGGQQETQYF	TGTGCCAGCTCAGGGGGACAGCAAGAGACCCAGTACTTC
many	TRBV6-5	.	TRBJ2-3	CASSYNSKGPGTDTQYF	TGTGCCAGCAGTTACAATTCGAAGGGTCCCGGCACAGATACGCAGTATTTT
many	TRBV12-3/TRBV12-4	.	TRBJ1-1	CASSWWENTEAFF	TGTGCCAGCAGTTGGTGGGAAAACACTGAAGCTTTCTTT
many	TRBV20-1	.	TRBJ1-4	CSGWDSPEKLFF	TGCAGTGGTTGGGACTCTCCTGAAAAACTGTTTTTT
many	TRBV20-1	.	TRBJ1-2	CSARDLEQATYGYTF	TGCAGTGCTAGAGATTTGGAACAGGCGACATATGGCTACACCTTC
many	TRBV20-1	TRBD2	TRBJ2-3	CSAPSGAVDTQYF	TGCAGTGCTCCGAGCGGGGCGGTGGATACGCAGTATTTT
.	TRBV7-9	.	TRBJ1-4	CASSLGGNREKLFF	TGTGCCAGCAGCTTAGGAGGGAATCGCGAAAAACTGTTTTTT
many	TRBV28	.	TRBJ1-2	CASSFDDYGYTF	TGTGCCAGCAGTTTTGACGACTATGGCTACACCTTC
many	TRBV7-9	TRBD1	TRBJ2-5	CASSLAGTGGAETQYF	TGTGCCAGCAGCTTAGCCGGGACAGGGGGCGCGGAGACCCAGTACTTC
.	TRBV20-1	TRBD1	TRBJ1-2	CSDQGDGYTF	TGCAGTGACCAGGGGGATGGCTACACCTTC
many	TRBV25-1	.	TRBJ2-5	CASSESETQYF	TGTGCCAGCAGTGAGTCAGAGACCCAGTACTTC
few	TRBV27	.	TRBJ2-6	CASSLALRGAGANVLTF	TGTGCCAGCAGTTTAGCCTTGCGCGGGGCTGGGGCCAACGTCCTGACTTTC
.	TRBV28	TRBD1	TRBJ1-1	CASSRMTGGEWGEAFF	TGTGCCAGCAGTCGAATGACAGGGGGCGAGTGGGGTGAAGCTTTCTTT
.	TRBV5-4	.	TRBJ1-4	CASSISGEGEKLFF	TGTGCCAGCAGCATCTCAGGGGAAGGTGAAAAACTGTTTTTT
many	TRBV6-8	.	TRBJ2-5	CASTGRGDLYQETQYF	TGTGCCAGCACAGGGCGAGGAGACTTGTACCAAGAGACCCAGTACTTC
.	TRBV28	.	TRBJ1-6	CASSLMVDRSPLHF	TGTGCCAGCAGTTTAATGGTGGATCGGTCACCCCTCCACTTT